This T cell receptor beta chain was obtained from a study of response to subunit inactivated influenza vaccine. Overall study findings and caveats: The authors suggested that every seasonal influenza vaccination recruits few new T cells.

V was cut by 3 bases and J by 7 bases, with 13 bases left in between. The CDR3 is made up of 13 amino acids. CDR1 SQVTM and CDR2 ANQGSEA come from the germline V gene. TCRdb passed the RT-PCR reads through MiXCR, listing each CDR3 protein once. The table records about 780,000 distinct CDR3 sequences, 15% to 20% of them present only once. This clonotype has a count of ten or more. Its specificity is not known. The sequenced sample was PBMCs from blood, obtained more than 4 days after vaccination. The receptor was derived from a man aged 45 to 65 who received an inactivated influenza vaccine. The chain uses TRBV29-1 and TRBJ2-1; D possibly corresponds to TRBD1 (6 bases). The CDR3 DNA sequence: TGCAGCGTTGACAGGGGAACCTGGAATGAGCAGTTCTTC. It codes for CSVDRGTWNEQFF.